The source of this T cell receptor (beta chain) is a study of OX40 agonist ivuxolimab in advanced cancers. Study-wide background: The patients received ivuxolimab by intravenous route every 2 weeks at 0.01 to 10 mg/kg. Head and neck, renal cell, melanoma or hepatocellular carcinoma were the cancers that dose-escalation patients had. Prior anti-PD-1, anti-PD-L1 or anti-CTLA-4 therapy did not bar entry, and roughly 40% had some.

Profiled with immunoSEQ multiplex PCR; TCRdb holds only in-frame clones, not every one. Here the sample spans around 50,000 clones, approximately 94% being singletons. CDR3 length: 15 residues. From germline, CDR1 is MDHEN and CDR2 SYDVKM. Trimming pared 3 bases from V and 5 bases from J, leaving 16 bases between. The material sequenced was CD4+ or CD8+ T cells sorted from blood, taken in a trial of the OX40 agonist ivuxolimab. The receptor comes from an adult with an advanced solid tumor such as melanoma, head and neck, liver or kidney cancer. The chain joins TRBV28 to TRBJ2-5; no firm D call. Here the CDR3 reads CASSFGIPGGETQYF. The CDR3 DNA is TGTGCCAGCAGTTTTGGGATCCCGGGCGGCGAGACCCAGTACTTC.